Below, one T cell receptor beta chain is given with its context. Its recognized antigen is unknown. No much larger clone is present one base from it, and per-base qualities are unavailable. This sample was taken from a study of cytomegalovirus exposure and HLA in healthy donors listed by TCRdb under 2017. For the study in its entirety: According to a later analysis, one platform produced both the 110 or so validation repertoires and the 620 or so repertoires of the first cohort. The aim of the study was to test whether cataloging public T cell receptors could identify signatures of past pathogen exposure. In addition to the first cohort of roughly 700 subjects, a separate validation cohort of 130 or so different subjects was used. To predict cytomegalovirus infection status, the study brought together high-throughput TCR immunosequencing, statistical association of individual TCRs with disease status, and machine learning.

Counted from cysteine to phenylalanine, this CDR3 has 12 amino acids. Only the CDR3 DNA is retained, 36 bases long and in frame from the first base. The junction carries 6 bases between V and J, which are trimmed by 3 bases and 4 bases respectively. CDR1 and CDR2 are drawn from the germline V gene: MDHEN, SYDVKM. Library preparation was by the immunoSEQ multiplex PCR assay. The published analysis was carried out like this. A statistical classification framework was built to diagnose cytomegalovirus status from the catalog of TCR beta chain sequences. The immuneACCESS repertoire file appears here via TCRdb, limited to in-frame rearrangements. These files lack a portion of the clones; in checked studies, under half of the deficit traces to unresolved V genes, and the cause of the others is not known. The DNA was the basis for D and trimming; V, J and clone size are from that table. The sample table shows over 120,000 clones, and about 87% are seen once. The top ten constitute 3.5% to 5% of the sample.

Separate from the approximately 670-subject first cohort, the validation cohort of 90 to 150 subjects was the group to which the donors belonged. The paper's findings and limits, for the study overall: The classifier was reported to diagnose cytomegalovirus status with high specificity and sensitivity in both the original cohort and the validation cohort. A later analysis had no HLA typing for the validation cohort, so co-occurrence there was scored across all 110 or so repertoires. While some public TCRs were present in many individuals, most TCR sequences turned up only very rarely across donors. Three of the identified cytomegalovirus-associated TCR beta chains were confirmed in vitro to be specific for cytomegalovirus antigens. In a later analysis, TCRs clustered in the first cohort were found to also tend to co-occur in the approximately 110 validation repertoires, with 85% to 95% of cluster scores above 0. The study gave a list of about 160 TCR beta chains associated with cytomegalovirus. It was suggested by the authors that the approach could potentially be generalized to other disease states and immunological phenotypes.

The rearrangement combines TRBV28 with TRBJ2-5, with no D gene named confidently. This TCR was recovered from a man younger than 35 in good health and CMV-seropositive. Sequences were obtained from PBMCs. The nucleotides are TGTGCCAGCAGTTTGGAGCCAGAGACCCAGTACTTC. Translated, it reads CASSLEPETQYF.